The next 19 T cell receptor beta chains were all read from a single sample in a study of cytomegalovirus exposure and HLA in healthy donors. Researchers ran the PCR with 60 Vbeta and 13 Jbeta primers. Measured with immunoSEQ multiplex PCR; TCRdb has only the in-frame clones, and not every one. Found here are around 74,000 clones; the top ten clones hold roughly 5%. Source material: PBMCs. The receptors stem from a man aged 30-40 years in good health and CMV-seronegative.

This chain uses TRBV11-2 with TRBJ1-1; TRBD1 aligns across 7 bases. The CDR3 has 12 amino acids. Germline trimming cut 3 bases from V and 9 bases from J; bases unmatched to any gene: 4. The germline gives CDR1 SGHAT, CDR2 FQNNGV. Here the CDR3 reads CASSFSRGKAFF. As DNA, the CDR3 is TGTGCCAGCAGCTTCTCCAGGGGGAAAGCTTTCTTT.

The chain recombines TRBV7-9 with TRBJ2-5, with D maybe TRBD2 (6 bases). The V and J ends lost 2 bases and 5 bases respectively, with 15 bases between them. The CDR3 totals 15 residues. The germline V gene encodes CDR1 SEHNR and CDR2 FQNEAQ (reference sequence). The CDR3 nucleotides read TGTGCCAGCAGCTTAAGGCAGGGAGGAGGCGAGACCCAGTACTTC. Residues: CASSLRQGGGETQYF.

The V and J genes are TRBV21-1 and TRBJ2-7; the table's D call, TRBD1, was not checked against the DNA. TRBV21-1 is given as a pseudogene. The CDR3 is 11 amino acids. The chain's CDR3 is CASLQGHEQYF. The CDR3 DNA follows: TGTGCCAGTTTACAGGGGCACGAGCAGTACTTC.

The chain couples TRBV4-1 to TRBJ2-1; no firm D call. The germline V gene encodes CDR1 MGHRA and CDR2 YSYEKL. CDR3 size: 14 residues. V lost 0 bases to trimming and J lost 4 bases, with 7 bases between them. The CDR3 here is CASSQDAEYNEQFF. The CDR3 coding sequence is TGCGCCAGCAGCCAAGATGCCGAGTACAATGAGCAGTTCTTC.

V gene TRBV4-1 combines with J gene TRBJ2-5, with TRBD1 matching 9 bases. This CDR3 region has 15 residues. Trimming at V came to 4 bases and at J to 5 bases, leaving 8 bases not matched to a gene. Germline assignment: CDR1 MGHRA and CDR2 YSYEKL. CDR3 nucleotide sequence: TGCGCCAGCAGCCGATCGGACAGGGGTTGGGAGACCCAGTACTTC. It is translated as CASSRSDRGWETQYF.

The chain couples TRBV30 to TRBJ1-5; D unresolved. The CDR3 extends over 13 amino acids. Trimming stripped 0 bases from V and 11 bases from J, with 14 bases between. Germline V gives CDR1 GTSNPN, CDR2 SVGIG (reference sequence). Written as DNA, the CDR3 is TGTGCCTGGAGTGTAAACGGGGAAGGGTCCCAGCATTTT. Its protein is CAWSVNGEGSQHF.

This rearrangement joins TRBV4-1 to TRBJ1-2, with 7 bases fitting TRBD1. Germline CDR1 and CDR2: MGHRA and YSYEKL. V lost 2 bases, J lost 7 bases, and 16 bases stayed unmatched. There are 17 residues in the CDR3. CDR3 residues: CASSQLRAGQPVGGYTF. As DNA, the CDR3 is TGCGCCAGCAGCCAACTCCGGGCGGGACAGCCTGTTGGTGGCTACACCTTC.

The chain joins TRBV7-9 to TRBJ1-1, with 9 nucleotides matching TRBD1. Trimming removed 5 bases from V and 5 bases from J; junction bases left unmatched: 6. This CDR3 is built from 14 residues. CDR1 and CDR2 (germline): SEHNR, FQNEAQ (reference sequence). The CDR3, as DNA: TGTGCCAGCAGCGCGACAGGGGGGATAACTGAAGCTTTCTTT. This codes for CASSATGGITEAFF.

The CDR3 DNA is TGTGCCAGCAGCCAAGGGCAGGGGGAGACCCAGTACTTC. Its translation is CASSQGQGETQYF. The chain carries TRBV4-2 and TRBJ2-5; weak D call: TRBD1 (6 bases). Trimming stripped 1 base from V and 5 bases from J, with 8 bases between. Germline CDR1 and CDR2: LGHNA and YNFKEQ. This CDR3 has 13 amino acids.

Measured by frequency, this clone is medium-sized (0.01 to 0.1%). The chain combines TRBV19 with TRBJ2-5, with D possibly matching TRBD1 (7 bases). V dropped 4 bases and J dropped 5 bases, with 14 bases sitting between them. Germline CDR1 LNHDA, CDR2 SQIVND (reference sequence). The CDR3 spans 14 residues. The CDR3 spells CASSTSTGRETQYF. Here the CDR3 DNA reads TGTGCCAGTAGTACTTCGACAGGGAGGGAGACCCAGTACTTC.

V gene TRBV6-1 combines with J gene TRBJ2-1, with TRBD2 identical over 8 bases. V gave up 6 bases and J gave up 3 bases; unmatched junction bases: 7. The V gene's germline CDR1 is MNHNS and CDR2 SASEGT. The CDR3 covers 15 residues. CDR3 amino acids: CASRISGEGYNEQFF. CDR3 nucleotide sequence: TGTGCCAGCAGAATTAGCGGGGAGGGCTACAATGAGCAGTTCTTC.

The chain is built from TRBV4-1 and TRBJ2-5; D is undetermined. V was trimmed by 0 bases and J by 1 base, leaving 9 bases between them. The CDR3 is 15 residues long. Germline CDR1 reads MGHRA; CDR2 reads YSYEKL. CDR3 sequence reads: CASSQEPGLQETQYF. CDR3 nucleotides: TGCGCCAGCAGCCAAGAGCCGGGTCTCCAAGAGACCCAGTACTTC.

This rearrangement joins TRBV7-2 to TRBJ2-4, with 8 nucleotides matching TRBD1. The CDR3 contains 19 residues. The germline gives CDR1 SGHTA, CDR2 FQGNSA. The junction had 12 bases not matched to a gene; V was cut back by 1 base and J by 1 base. The CDR3 DNA sequence: TGTGCCAGCAGCTTAGTCCTCGACAGGGGTGGAGGGGCCAAAAACATTCAGTACTTC. It translates to CASSLVLDRGGGAKNIQYF.

V usage is TRBV14 and J usage is TRBJ2-6; D is unclear. The V gene lost 2 bases and the J gene lost 0 bases, with 8 bases spanning the gap. Per the germline V gene, CDR1 is SGHDN and CDR2 is FVKESK. The CDR3 sequence is 16 residues long. CDR3 in DNA: TGTGCCAGCAGCCAAACAGCACACTCTGGGGCCAACGTCCTGACTTTC. This encodes CASSQTAHSGANVLTF.

V gene TRBV15 combines with J gene TRBJ1-5; D may be TRBD1 (6 bases). Trimming took 3 bases from V and 3 from J, leaving 18 bases between them. This CDR3 spans 17 amino acids. Germline CDR1 reads LNHNV; CDR2 reads YYDKDF (reference sequence). The CDR3 nucleotides are TGTGCCACCAGCAGCCCTCTGGGGGCGCGGTACAATCAGCCCCAGCATTTT. It is translated as CATSSPLGARYNQPQHF.

This sequence joins TRBV28 and TRBJ2-1; TRBD2 matches 8 bases. After removal of 6 bases from V and 15 bases from J, the junction contained 16 bases not matched to a gene. The CDR3 totals 14 residues. Per germline, CDR1 MDHEN and CDR2 SYDVKM. CDR3 sequence reads: CASRTPGTSVTGFF. The CDR3 DNA follows: TGTGCCAGCAGGACACCCGGGACTAGTGTTACGGGGTTCTTC.

The DNA of the CDR3 is TGTGCCAGCAGCTTGGCTCGGGTCTATGGCTACACCTTC. This translates into CASSLARVYGYTF. V and J are TRBV5-6 and TRBJ1-2; D gene uncertain. The CDR3 consists of 13 residues. Germline V gene sequence: CDR1 SGHDT, CDR2 YYEEEE. The germline V and J ends were trimmed by 0 bases and 4 bases, with 7 bases remaining between them.

This sequence joins TRBV7-3 and TRBJ2-4, with TRBD1 matching 11 bases. The CDR3 loop spans 16 amino acids. With 3 bases clipped from V and 9 bases from J, the junction kept 10 bases outside the gene matches. CDR1 and CDR2 (germline): SGHTA, FQGTGA. CDR3 bases: TGTGCCAGCAGCTTCGGTCCGGGACAGGGGGGAGTCATTCAGTACTTC. Its translation: CASSFGPGQGGVIQYF.

The chain is built from TRBV14 and TRBJ2-1; a possible D gene is TRBD2 (7 bases). With 4 bases removed from V and 0 bases from J, the gap between germline ends came to 13 bases. In germline, CDR1 is SGHDN, CDR2 FVKESK. The CDR3 is 16 amino acids. The CDR3 coding sequence is TGTGCCAGCAGCCTCAGGGAGGGGGTCTCCTACAATGAGCAGTTCTTC. Translated: CASSLREGVSYNEQFF. Complete variable domain (other parts from reference TRBV14 and TRBJ2-1): EAGVTQFPSHSVIEKGQTVTLRCDPISGHDNLYWYRRVMGKEIKFLLHFVKESKQDESGMPNNRFLAERTGGTYSTLKVQPAELEDSGVYFCASSLREGVSYNEQFFGPGTRLTVL.